The T cell receptor beta chain under discussion was sequenced for a study of blood T cell repertoires in COVID-19. Study overall: Donors in the United States, Italy and Spain gave samples during acute or convalescent COVID-19. Sample material is recorded as cDNA or gDNA derived from T cells, B-cell-depleted T cells, or PBMCs.

Per the original data handling: Reference gene primer amplification yielded estimated nucleated cell counts. The protocol was immunoSEQ multiplex PCR, while the TCRdb copy is restricted to in-frame clones and leaves out a portion. V, J and clone size were drawn from that table, and D and trimming were deduced from the DNA. Altogether approximately 97,000 clones are present, just over 90% being singletons, with the ten largest covering 1.5% to 2%. Germline CDR1 SGHRS, CDR2 YFSETQ. With 1 base clipped from V and 4 bases from J, the junction kept 3 bases outside the gene matches. This CDR3 region has 15 residues.

The sample was peripheral blood. The sequence was collected from a man between 60 and 75 years old with acute or convalescent COVID-19. The chain has TRBV5-1 and TRBJ2-2; TRBD1 aligns across 8 bases. The CDR3 region is CASSLSGGPTGELFF. CDR3 DNA: TGCGCCAGCAGCTTGTCAGGGGGCCCCACCGGGGAGCTGTTTTTT.